This is a list of T cell receptor beta chains from one sample in a study of blood T cell repertoires in COVID-19. Produced via immunoSEQ multiplex PCR; TCRdb's table is partial and in-frame only. Seen here are 84,000 or so clones, roughly 80% observed once, and the top ten hold roughly 50%. Source material: peripheral blood. The receptor source for this set is a human donor in a cohort sampled during active COVID-19. The CDR3 runs from the conserved cysteine through the conserved F or W. The order of the fields is clone size, D gene, V gene, J gene, CDR3 protein, CDR3 DNA. A D gene is named only where the DNA matches it firmly. Clone size appears in some rows only: once, few, many, or a class for an expanded clone.

>NA|NA|TRBV7-9|TRBJ2-1
CASSLEGYGSTGYNEQFF
TGTGCCAGCAGCCTCGAGGGTTACGGGAGTACGGGCTACAATGAGCAGTTCTTC
>NA|TRBD1|TRBV18|TRBJ2-7
CASSLGTAPYEQYF
TGTGCCAGCTCACTCGGGACAGCCCCCTACGAGCAGTACTTC
>NA|TRBD2|TRBV4-2|TRBJ2-7
CASSLYRDYNYEQYF
TGTGCCAGCAGCCTTTACCGGGACTACAATTACGAGCAGTACTTC
>NA|TRBD1|TRBV6-5|TRBJ1-1
CASRVGTGATTAFF
TGTGCCAGCAGGGTAGGGACAGGTGCAACTACCGCTTTCTTT
>NA|NA|TRBV2|TRBJ1-5
CASSVLQARQPQHF
TGTGCCAGCAGTGTTCTCCAGGCCCGCCAGCCCCAGCATTTT
>NA|TRBD1|TRBV27|TRBJ2-1
CASSLVGRGSNEQFF
TGTGCCAGCAGTTTAGTCGGCAGGGGGAGCAATGAGCAGTTCTTC
>NA|TRBD1|TRBV28|TRBJ1-6
CASSERTGSYNSPLHF
TGTGCCAGCAGTGAACGGACAGGTTCCTATAATTCACCCCTCCACTTT
>once|NA|TRBV27|TRBJ2-3
CASSPLGRTDTQYF
TGTGCCAGCAGTCCTCTAGGGAGGACAGATACGCAGTATTTT
>NA|NA|TRBV5-6|TRBJ2-5
CASSFRGGLVYQETQYF
TGTGCCAGCAGCTTTCGTGGAGGGTTGGTTTACCAAGAGACCCAGTACTTC
>once|TRBD2|TRBV28|TRBJ2-4
CASSPIAGGGRAKNIQYF
TGTGCCAGCAGTCCCATAGCGGGGGGCGGGAGGGCGAAAAACATTCAGTACTTC
>NA|NA|TRBV7-9|TRBJ2-7
CASRGPGGEQYF
TGTGCCAGTCGGGGGCCGGGGGGCGAGCAGTACTTC
>NA|NA|TRBV27|TRBJ2-5
CASSLFTRTQYF
TGTGCCAGCAGTTTATTTACAAGGACCCAGTACTTC
>NA|TRBD2|TRBV3-1/TRBV3-2|TRBJ2-1
CASSQGLAGDISSYNEQFF
TGTGCCAGCAGCCAAGGACTAGCGGGGGATATTAGCTCCTACAATGAGCAGTTCTTC
>once|TRBD1|TRBV27|TRBJ2-2
CASRATGPAGELFF
TGTGCCAGCAGGGCGACAGGGCCGGCCGGGGAGCTGTTTTTT
>NA|TRBD2|TRBV6-6|TRBJ2-1
CASSNLAGAYNEQFF
TGTGCCAGCAGTAACCTAGCGGGAGCCTACAATGAGCAGTTCTTC
>NA|NA|TRBV2|TRBJ2-3
CASSELASTQYF
TGTGCCAGCAGTGAGCTAGCAAGTACGCAGTATTTT
>NA|NA|TRBV14|TRBJ1-1
CASSRTLQGTEAFF
TGTGCCAGCAGCCGGACCCTGCAGGGCACTGAAGCTTTCTTT
>NA|NA|TRBV4-3|TRBJ1-4
CASSSWGRGGKLFF
TGCGCCAGCAGCTCGTGGGGTAGGGGAGGAAAACTGTTTTTT